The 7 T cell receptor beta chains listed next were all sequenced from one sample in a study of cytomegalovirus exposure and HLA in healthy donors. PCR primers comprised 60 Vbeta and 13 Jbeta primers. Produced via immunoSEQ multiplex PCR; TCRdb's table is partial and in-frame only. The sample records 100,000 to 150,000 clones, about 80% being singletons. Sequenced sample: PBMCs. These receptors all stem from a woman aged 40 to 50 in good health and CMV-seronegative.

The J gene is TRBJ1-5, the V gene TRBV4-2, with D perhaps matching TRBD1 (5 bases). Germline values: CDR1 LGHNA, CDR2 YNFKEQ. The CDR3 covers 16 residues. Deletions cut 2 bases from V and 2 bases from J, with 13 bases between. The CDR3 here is CASSQSGYWGNQPQHF. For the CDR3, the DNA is TGTGCCAGCAGCCAATCAGGGTATTGGGGCAATCAGCCCCAGCATTTT.

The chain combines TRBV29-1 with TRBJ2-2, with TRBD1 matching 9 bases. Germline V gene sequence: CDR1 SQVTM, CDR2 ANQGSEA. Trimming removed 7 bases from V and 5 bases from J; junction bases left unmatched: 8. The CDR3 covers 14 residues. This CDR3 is CSAAQGARTGELFF. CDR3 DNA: TGCAGCGCCGCACAGGGGGCAAGGACCGGGGAGCTGTTTTTT.

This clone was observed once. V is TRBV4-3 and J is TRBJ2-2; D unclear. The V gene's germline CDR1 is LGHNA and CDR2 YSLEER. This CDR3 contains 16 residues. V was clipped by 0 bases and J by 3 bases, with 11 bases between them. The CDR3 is CASSQEYVRDTGELFF. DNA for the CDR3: TGCGCCAGCAGCCAAGAGTACGTAAGAGACACCGGGGAGCTGTTTTTT.

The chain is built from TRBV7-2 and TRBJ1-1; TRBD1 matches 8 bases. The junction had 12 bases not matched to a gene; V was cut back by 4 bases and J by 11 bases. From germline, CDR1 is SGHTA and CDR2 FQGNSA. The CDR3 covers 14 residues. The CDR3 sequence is CASSSEQGARSAFF. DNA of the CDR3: TGTGCCAGCAGCTCAGAGCAGGGGGCGCGTTCCGCTTTCTTT. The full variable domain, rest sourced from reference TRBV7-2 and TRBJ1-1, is GAGVSQSPSNKVTEKGKDVELRCDPISGHTALYWYRQSLGQGLEFLIYFQGNSAPDKSGLPSDRFSAERTGGSVSTLTIQRTQQEDSAVYLCASSSEQGARSAFFGQGTRLTVV.

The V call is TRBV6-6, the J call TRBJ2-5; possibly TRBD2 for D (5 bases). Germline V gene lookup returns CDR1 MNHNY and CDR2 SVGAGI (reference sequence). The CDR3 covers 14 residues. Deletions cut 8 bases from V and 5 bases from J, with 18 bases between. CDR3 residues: CASSGLSVTETQYF. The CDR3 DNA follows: TGTGCCAGCTCCGGACTTTCGGTGACGGAGACCCAGTACTTC.

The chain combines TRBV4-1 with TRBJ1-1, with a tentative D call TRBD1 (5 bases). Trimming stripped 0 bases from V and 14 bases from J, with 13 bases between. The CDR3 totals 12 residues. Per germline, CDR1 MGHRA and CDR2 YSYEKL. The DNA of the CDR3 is TGCGCCAGCAGCCAAGATTGGAACAGGTGGTTCTTT. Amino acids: CASSQDWNRWFF.

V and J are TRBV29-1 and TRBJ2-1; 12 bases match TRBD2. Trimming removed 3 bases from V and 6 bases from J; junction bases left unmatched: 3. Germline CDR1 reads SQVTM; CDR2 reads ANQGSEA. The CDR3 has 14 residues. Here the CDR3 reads CSVDLAGGRNEQFF. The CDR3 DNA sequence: TGCAGCGTTGATCTAGCGGGAGGGCGCAATGAGCAGTTCTTC.